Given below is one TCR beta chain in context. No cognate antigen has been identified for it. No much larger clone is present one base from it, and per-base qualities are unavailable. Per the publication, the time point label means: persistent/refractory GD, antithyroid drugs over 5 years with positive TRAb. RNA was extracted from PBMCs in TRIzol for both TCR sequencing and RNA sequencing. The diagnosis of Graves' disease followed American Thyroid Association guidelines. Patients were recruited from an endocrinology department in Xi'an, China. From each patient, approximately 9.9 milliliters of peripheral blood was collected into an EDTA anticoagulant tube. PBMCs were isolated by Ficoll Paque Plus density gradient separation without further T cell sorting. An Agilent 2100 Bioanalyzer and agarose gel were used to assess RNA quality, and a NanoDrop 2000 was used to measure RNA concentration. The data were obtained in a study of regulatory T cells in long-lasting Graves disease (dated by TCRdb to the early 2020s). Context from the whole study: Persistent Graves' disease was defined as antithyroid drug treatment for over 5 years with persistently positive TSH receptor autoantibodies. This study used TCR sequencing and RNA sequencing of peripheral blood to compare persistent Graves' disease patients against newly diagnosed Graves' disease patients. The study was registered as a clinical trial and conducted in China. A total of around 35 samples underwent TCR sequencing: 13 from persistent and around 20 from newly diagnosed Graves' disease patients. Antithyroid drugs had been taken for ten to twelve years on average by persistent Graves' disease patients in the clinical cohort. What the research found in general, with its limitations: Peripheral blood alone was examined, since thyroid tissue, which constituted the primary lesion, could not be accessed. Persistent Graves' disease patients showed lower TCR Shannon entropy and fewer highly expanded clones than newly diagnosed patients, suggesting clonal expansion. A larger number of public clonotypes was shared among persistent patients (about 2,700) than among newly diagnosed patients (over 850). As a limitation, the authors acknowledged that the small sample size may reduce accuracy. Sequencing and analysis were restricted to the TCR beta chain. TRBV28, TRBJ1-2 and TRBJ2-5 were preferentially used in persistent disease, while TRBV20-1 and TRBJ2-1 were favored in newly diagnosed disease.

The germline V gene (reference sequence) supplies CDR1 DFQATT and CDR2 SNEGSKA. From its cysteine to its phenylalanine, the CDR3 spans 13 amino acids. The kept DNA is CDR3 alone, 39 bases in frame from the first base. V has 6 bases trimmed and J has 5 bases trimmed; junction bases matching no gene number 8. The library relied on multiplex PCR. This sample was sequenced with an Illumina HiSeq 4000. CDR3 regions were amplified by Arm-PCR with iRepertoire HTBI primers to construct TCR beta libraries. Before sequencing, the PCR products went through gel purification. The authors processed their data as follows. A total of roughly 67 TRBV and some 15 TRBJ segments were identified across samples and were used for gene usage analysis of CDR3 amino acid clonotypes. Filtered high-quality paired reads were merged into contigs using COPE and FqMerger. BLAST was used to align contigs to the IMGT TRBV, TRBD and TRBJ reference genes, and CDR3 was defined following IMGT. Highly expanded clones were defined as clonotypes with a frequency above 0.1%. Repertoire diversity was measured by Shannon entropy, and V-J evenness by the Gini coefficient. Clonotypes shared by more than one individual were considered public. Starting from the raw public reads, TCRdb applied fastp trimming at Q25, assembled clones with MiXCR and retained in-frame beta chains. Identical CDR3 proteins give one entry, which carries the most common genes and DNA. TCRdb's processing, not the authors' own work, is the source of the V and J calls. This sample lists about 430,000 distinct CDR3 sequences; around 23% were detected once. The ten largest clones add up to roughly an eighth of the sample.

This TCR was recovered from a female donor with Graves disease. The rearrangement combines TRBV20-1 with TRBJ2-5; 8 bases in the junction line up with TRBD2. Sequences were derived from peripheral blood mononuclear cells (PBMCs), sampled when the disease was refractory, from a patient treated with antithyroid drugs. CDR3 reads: CSAQAGVQETQYF. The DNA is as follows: TGCAGTGCACAAGCGGGAGTCCAGGAGACCCAGTACTTC.